The 20 T cell receptor beta chains in this list originate from one sample, sequenced in a study of blood T cells in healthy people across ages. Combining a sample-barcoded 5' primer with a J-beta primer mix, a second PCR ran for roughly 6 to 12 cycles. Via MiXCR, TCRdb re-called the 5' RACE reads, giving one row per CDR3 protein. The table includes 950,000 to 1,200,000 distinct CDR3 sequences, under 40% detected once. Sequences were obtained from blood. These receptors were collected from a young man in good health.

The sample holds a few counts of this clonotype. Compared with germline, one end of the junction differs, possibly owing to a read error. CDR3 nucleotide sequence: TGTGCCAGCAGTAGTGGGATCACTGAAGCTTTCTTT. Protein sequence: CASSSGITEAFF. The genes are TRBV5-1 and TRBJ1-1, with D unclear. CDR3 length equals 12 residues. Germline values: CDR1 SGHRS, CDR2 YFSETQ.

V gene TRBV7-9 combines with J gene TRBJ2-5; D remains ambiguous. Germline CDR1 and CDR2: SEHNR and FQNEAQ (reference sequence). This CDR3 region has 14 residues. V was clipped by 5 bases and J by 4 bases, with 14 bases between them. The CDR3 region has the DNA TGTGCCAGCAGCCATCCGACCAATTTAGAGACCCAGTACTTC. Its protein product is CASSHPTNLETQYF.

The chain couples TRBV5-1 to TRBJ1-1, with TRBD1 identical over 7 bases. CDR3 length: 17 residues. Germline CDR1 is SGHRS and CDR2 is YFSETQ. The V gene end was trimmed by 4 bases and the J gene end by 0 bases; junction bases not matched to a gene: 12. CDR3 sequence reads: CASSQGVELLMNTEAFF. CDR3 coding DNA: TGCGCCAGCAGCCAGGGGGTTGAGCTACTCATGAACACTGAAGCTTTCTTT.

The chain recombines TRBV4-1 with TRBJ1-2; 7 bases line up with TRBD1. The junction had 15 bases not matched to a gene; V was cut back by 1 base and J by 1 base. The germline V gene encodes CDR1 MGHRA and CDR2 YSYEKL. The CDR3 consists of 19 residues. The CDR3 region has the DNA TGCGCCAGCAGCCAAGTCTCATTGTCGTGGGACAGTATTAACTATGGCTACACCTTC. It specifies CASSQVSLSWDSINYGYTF.

The chain has TRBV5-1 and TRBJ1-1, with TRBD1 as a possible D gene (5 bases). Trimming took 0 bases from V and 2 from J, leaving 14 bases between them. There are 16 residues in the CDR3. Germline CDR1 SGHRS, CDR2 YFSETQ. DNA of the CDR3: TGCGCCAGCAGCTTGGGAGGATATCGGGACAACACTGAAGCTTTCTTT. Translating it yields CASSLGGYRDNTEAFF.

The chain has TRBV12-3 or TRBV12-4 and TRBJ1-4; possible D gene TRBD1, 5 bases. V shed 6 bases and J shed 6 bases, with 17 bases lying between them. The CDR3 has 15 amino acids. As DNA, the CDR3 is TGTGCCAGCAGGATGTTGGGGGGTTGGGATGAAAAACTGTTTTTT. Translating it yields CASRMLGGWDEKLFF.

The rearrangement joins TRBV4-1 to TRBJ2-3; 7 nucleotides agree with TRBD2. The CDR3 consists of 19 residues. V was pared by 1 base and J by 1 base, with 14 bases of the junction left unmatched. Germline V lookup: CDR1 MGHRA, CDR2 YSYEKL. This chain's CDR3 is CASSQAPALGGGRTDTQYF. The CDR3 nucleotides are TGCGCCAGCAGCCAAGCCCCCGCACTTGGCGGGGGACGCACAGATACGCAGTATTTT.

The table lists this clonotype with many counts. The J gene is TRBJ2-3, the V gene TRBV20-1; TRBD2 matches at 10 bases. In germline, CDR1 is DFQATT, CDR2 SNEGSKA (reference sequence). The CDR3 sequence is 14 residues long. J was trimmed by 6 bases and V by 4 bases; bases with no gene match: 7. Here the CDR3 DNA reads TGCAGTGCTACTGGACTAGCGGAAGGGGATACGCAGTATTTT. Translated, it gives CSATGLAEGDTQYF.

This clonotype was picked up a small number of times. The CDR3: CASSLGSRAQLQGYTF. The CDR3 DNA reads as TGTGCCAGCAGCTTAGGTTCCAGGGCCCAGCTTCAAGGCTACACCTTC. This rearrangement joins TRBV7-9 to TRBJ1-2, with D possibly TRBD1 on 5 matching bases. Germline V gene data show CDR1 as SEHNR and CDR2 as FQNEAQ (reference sequence). V lost 1 base and J 8 bases, leaving 20 bases between the germline ends. The CDR3 spans 16 residues.

This chain connects TRBV6-5 to TRBJ2-7; 9 nucleotides line up with TRBD2. J gave up 0 bases and V 4 bases, and 4 bases lay outside the gene matches. The V gene's germline CDR1 is MNHEY and CDR2 SVGAGI. The CDR3 is 15 amino acids. The CDR3 protein is CASSLQTSGSYEQYF. The CDR3 bases are TGTGCCAGCAGTTTACAGACTAGCGGCTCCTACGAGCAGTACTTC.

This clonotype was observed many times. At one boundary the junction diverges from the germline segment, which might be a read error. The rearrangement uses TRBV12-3 or TRBV12-4 and TRBJ1-5; tentatively, D is TRBD1 (5 bases). The CDR3 is 14 amino acids. CDR3 sequence reads: CASRLAGIGQPQHF. In nucleotides, the CDR3 is TGTGCCAGCAGGTTAGCAGGGATTGGTCAGCCCCAGCATTTT.

The rearrangement links TRBV12-3 or TRBV12-4 to TRBJ2-1; 9 bases map to TRBD1. The CDR3 totals 14 residues. After removal of 2 bases from V and 9 bases from J, the junction contained 5 bases not matched to a gene. The CDR3 DNA follows: TGTGCCAGCAGTTTACAGGGACAGGGTCTTGAGCAGTTCTTC. As protein: CASSLQGQGLEQFF.

The chain has TRBV10-3 and TRBJ1-2; TRBD1 aligns across 10 bases. Germline CDR1 reads ENHRY; CDR2 reads SYGVKD. The ends lost 10 bases at V and 6 bases at J; junction bases unmatched: 8. This CDR3 comprises 13 residues. The CDR3, as DNA: TGTGCCAGCGCCGCGGGACAGGGGAATGGCTACACCTTC. It encodes CASAAGQGNGYTF.

This clonotype was seen a few times. The chain links TRBV4-2 to TRBJ1-1, with D possibly matching TRBD1 (6 bases). The CDR3 spans 15 residues. CDR1 LGHNA and CDR2 YNFKEQ come from the germline V gene. V lost 0 bases and J lost 7, with 15 bases in between. The CDR3 nucleotides are TGTGCCAGCAGCCAAGAGCCAGGGGAGCTTATTGAAGCTTTCTTT. Translated: CASSQEPGELIEAFF.

The genes are TRBV27 and TRBJ2-5, with a weak D call TRBD2 (5 bases). The length of the CDR3 is 12 residues. Trimming left V 6 bases short and J 11 bases short, with 16 bases between. CDR1 and CDR2 from the germline V gene are MNHEY and SMNVEV (reference sequence). CDR3 sequence reads: CASSTRRNEQYF. DNA of the CDR3: TGTGCCAGCAGCACTAGGCGGAATGAGCAGTACTTC.

This clonotype showed up just a few times. Written as DNA, the CDR3 is TGTGCCAGCAGTTACCTCACCCGAGGCAGGCAGCCCCAGCATTTT. This encodes CASSYLTRGRQPQHF. The chain combines TRBV6-6 with TRBJ1-5; D uncertain. Germline CDR1 reads MNHNY; CDR2 reads SVGAGI (reference sequence). The V and J ends lost 2 bases and 7 bases respectively, with 15 bases between them. The CDR3 totals 15 residues.

About this clonotype itself: Lacking the conserved final phenylalanine or tryptophan, this CDR3 likely reflects a read error. The J gene is TRBJ1-2, the V gene TRBV29-1, with TRBD1 matching over 8 bases. V was pared by 7 bases and J by 6 bases, with 4 bases of the junction left unmatched. Germline V gives CDR1 SQVTM, CDR2 ANQGSEA. There are 11 residues in the CDR3. The CDR3 loop reads CSGQGSNGYTL. CDR3 bases: TGCAGCGGACAGGGGAGTAATGGCTACACCCTC.

The V and J genes are TRBV20-1 and TRBJ1-1; TRBD1 is a possible D gene (5 bases). With 7 bases removed from V and 6 bases from J, the gap between germline ends came to 12 bases. Germline CDR1 is DFQATT and CDR2 is SNEGSKA (reference sequence). The CDR3 has 11 residues. CDR3 protein: CSGILGPEAFF. CDR3 nucleotides: TGCAGTGGGATTTTGGGACCTGAAGCTTTCTTT.

The rearrangement uses TRBV6-5 and TRBJ2-3; possible D gene TRBD2, 5 bases. Between the trimmed V and J ends, which lost 0 bases and 1 base, there was a span of 14 bases. Germline assignment: CDR1 MNHEY and CDR2 SVGAGI. The CDR3 runs 17 residues. CDR3 loop: CASSYSTYRGGTDTQYF. For the CDR3, the DNA is TGTGCCAGCAGTTACTCCACTTACCGGGGTGGCACAGATACGCAGTATTTT.

This clonotype was observed once. The rearrangement joins TRBV28 to TRBJ2-7; 9 bases are a match to TRBD2. J lost 3 bases, V lost 2 bases, and 5 bases had no gene match. Germline CDR1 and CDR2: MDHEN and SYDVKM. The CDR3 runs to 15 residues. Here the CDR3 DNA reads TGTGCCAGCAGTTTACTAGCGGGAAGGAACTACGAGCAGTACTTC. Encoded protein: CASSLLAGRNYEQYF. Supplemented by reference TRBV28 and TRBJ2-7, the full variable domain reads DVKVTQSSRYLVKRTGEKVFLECVQDMDHENMFWYRQDPGLGLRLIYFSYDVKMKEKGDIPEGYSVSREKKERFSLILESASTNQTSMYLCASSLLAGRNYEQYFGPGTRLTVT.